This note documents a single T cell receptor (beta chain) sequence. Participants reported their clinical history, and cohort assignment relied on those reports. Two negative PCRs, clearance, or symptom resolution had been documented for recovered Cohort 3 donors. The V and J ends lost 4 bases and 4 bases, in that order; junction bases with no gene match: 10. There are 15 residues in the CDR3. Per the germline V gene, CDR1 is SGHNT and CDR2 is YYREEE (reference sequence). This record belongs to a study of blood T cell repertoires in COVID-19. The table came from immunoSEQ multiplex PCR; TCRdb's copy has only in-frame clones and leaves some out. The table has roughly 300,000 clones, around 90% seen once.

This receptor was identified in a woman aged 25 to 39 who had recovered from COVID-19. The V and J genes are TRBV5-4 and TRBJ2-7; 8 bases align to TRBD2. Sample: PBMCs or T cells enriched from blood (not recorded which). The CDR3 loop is CASSHPTAGGYEQYF. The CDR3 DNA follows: TGTGCCAGCAGCCACCCTACGGCGGGGGGATACGAGCAGTACTTC. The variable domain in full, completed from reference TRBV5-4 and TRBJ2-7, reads ETGVTQSPTHLIKTRGQQVTLRCSSQSGHNTVSWYQQALGQGPQFIFQYYREEENGRGNFPPRFSGLQFPNYSSELNVNALELDDSALYLCASSHPTAGGYEQYFGPGTRLTVT.